These 3 T cell receptor beta chains were sequenced from one sample in a study of blood T cell repertoires in COVID-19. The assay was immunoSEQ multiplex PCR, and TCRdb's table has in-frame clones only and misses some. The table has 150,000 to 250,000 clones, roughly four fifths seen once. The sample was peripheral blood. The receptors here all came from a human donor with acute or convalescent COVID-19. The donor label of this sample is uncertain.

The CDR3 region has the DNA TGTGCCAGCATCCTCCGGGGGACAGGGGGCTACGAGCAGTACTTC. Its translation: CASILRGTGGYEQYF. V gene TRBV6-5 combines with J gene TRBJ2-7; 11 nucleotides agree with TRBD1. The CDR3 sequence is 15 residues long. Trimming removed 7 bases from V and 3 bases from J; junction bases left unmatched: 8. Looked up from germline, CDR1 is MNHEY and CDR2 is SVGAGI.

This clone has more than one count but fewer than ten. Different DNA sequences within this sample yield the same CDR3. The chain carries TRBV5-1 and TRBJ2-6; D is unclear. The CDR3 is 14 amino acids. CDR1 and CDR2 (germline): SGHRS, YFSETQ. Deletions cut 4 bases from V and 1 base from J, with 6 bases between. In nucleotides, the CDR3 is TGCGCCAGCAGCCCCTCTTCTGGGGCCAACGTCCTGACTTTC. This codes for CASSPSSGANVLTF.

V and J are TRBV19 and TRBJ1-6; D may be TRBD1 (6 bases). Germline V gives CDR1 LNHDA, CDR2 SQIVND (reference sequence). V lost 5 bases, J lost 1 base, and 12 bases lay in between. The CDR3 length is 16 residues. The CDR3 region has the DNA TGTGCCAGTAGTGCCCCACAGGGTTCCTATAATTCACCCCTCCACTTT. Amino acid sequence: CASSAPQGSYNSPLHF.